This is a list of T cell receptor beta chains from one sample in a study of T cell responses to AZD1222 COVID-19 vaccine. Libraries were prepared by immunoSEQ multiplex PCR; TCRdb keeps only in-frame clonotypes and omits some of them. The repertoire consists of 130,000 to 150,000 clones, with approximately 78% occurring once and the leading ten covering about 4%. The specimen was peripheral blood, collected on day 0 of MenACWY control vaccination. The receptor set was obtained from an adult in good health. Each CDR3 is given with its conserved first and last residue. The D gene is left open where the match is weak. Some rows mark clone size as missing; the rest say once, few, many or name a class of expanded clone.

>.|.|TRBV7-9|TRBJ2-5
CASSLGQGFQETQYF
TGTGCCAGCAGCTTAGGGCAGGGGTTCCAAGAGACCCAGTACTTC
>.|.|TRBV7-2|TRBJ1-2
CASRSAGGYTF
TGTGCCAGCAGATCCGCGGGTGGCTACACCTTC
>.|.|TRBV9|TRBJ1-6
CASSDPWGSLHF
TGTGCCAGCAGCGACCCGTGGGGCTCCCTCCACTTT
>.|.|TRBV3-1/TRBV3-2|TRBJ1-2
CASSQGPANYGYTF
TGTGCCAGCAGCCAAGGTCCGGCTAACTATGGCTACACCTTC
>.|few|TRBV7-2|TRBJ1-1
CASSPLAGNTEAFF
TGTGCCAGCAGCCCCCTGGCGGGGAACACTGAAGCTTTCTTT
>TRBD1|.|TRBV27|TRBJ2-7
CASSWGQFYEQYF
TGTGCCAGCAGTTGGGGACAGTTCTACGAGCAGTACTTC
>.|few|TRBV5-1|TRBJ1-4
CASSLARDTATNEKLFF
TGCGCCAGCAGCTTGGCCCGGGACACCGCAACTAATGAAAAACTGTTTTTT
>.|once|TRBV6-5|TRBJ1-4
CASSYRGRSNEKLFF
TGTGCCAGCAGTTACAGGGGACGGTCTAATGAAAAACTGTTTTTT
>.|once|TRBV7-9|TRBJ1-1
CASSPGSGGDTEAFF
TGTGCCAGCAGCCCGGGGAGCGGAGGGGACACTGAAGCTTTCTTT
>.|.|TRBV6-4|TRBJ1-5
CASSDSRCERTSGQPQHF
TGTGCCAGCAGTGACTCGAGATGTGAACGGACCTCCGGTCAGCCCCAGCATTTT
>TRBD1|few|TRBV28|TRBJ1-1
CASASGGENTEAFF
TGTGCCAGCGCCTCAGGGGGGGAAAACACTGAAGCTTTCTTT
>.|.|TRBV7-8|TRBJ1-2
CASSLLEAGGGRYTF
TGTGCCAGCAGCTTATTAGAGGCTGGTGGGGGCCGTTACACCTTC
>.|.|TRBV6-4|TRBJ1-1
CASSETPGGLTEAFF
TGTGCCAGCAGTGAGACCCCCGGGGGCCTCACTGAAGCTTTCTTT
>.|.|TRBV7-6|TRBJ2-2
CASTRENTGELFF
TGTGCCAGCACTCGGGAGAACACCGGGGAGCTGTTTTTT
>.|once|TRBV4-2|TRBJ1-2
CASSQDRRSGNGLPGGGYTF
TGTGCCAGCAGCCAAGATCGGCGGTCGGGTAATGGACTCCCTGGCGGTGGCTACACCTTC
>.|once|TRBV19|TRBJ1-3
CASSMGQFSGNTIYF
TGTGCCAGTAGTATGGGGCAATTCTCTGGAAACACCATATATTTT
>.|.|TRBV5-6|TRBJ1-1
CASSLAGGGNTEAFF
TGTGCCAGCAGCTTGGCCGGAGGGGGGAACACTGAAGCTTTCTTT
>.|.|TRBV19|TRBJ1-3
CASSTVDGGAGNTIYF
TGTGCCAGTAGTACGGTGGATGGAGGGGCCGGAAACACCATATATTTT
>TRBD2|.|TRBV13|TRBJ2-1
CASSLSGGSYNEQFF
TGTGCCAGCAGCTTAAGCGGGGGCTCCTACAATGAGCAGTTCTTC
>.|.|TRBV28|TRBJ1-4
CASSLIGVGENEKLFF
TGTGCCAGCAGTCTCATCGGGGTAGGAGAGAATGAAAAACTGTTTTTT
>.|.|TRBV7-3|TRBJ1-5
CASSLTSGQPQHF
TGTGCCAGCAGCTTAACGTCAGGTCAGCCCCAGCATTTT
>.|.|TRBV7-2|TRBJ2-5
CASSSSAGRETQYF
TGTGCCAGCAGCTCCTCGGCGGGCCGAGAGACCCAGTACTTC
>.|.|TRBV6-5|TRBJ2-2
CASSVSGTRHGELFF
TGTGCCAGCAGCGTCTCAGGGACGAGGCACGGGGAGCTGTTTTTT
>.|medium-sized|TRBV23-1|TRBJ2-4
CASSQRGHRTKTKNIQYF
TGCGCCAGCAGTCAAAGGGGTCATAGAACGAAGACCAAAAACATTCAGTACTTC
>.|.|TRBV9|TRBJ2-7
CASSVGSRDSYEQYF
TGTGCCAGCAGCGTAGGGTCCAGGGATTCGTACGAGCAGTACTTC
>.|.|TRBV19|TRBJ1-2
CASSIDLYGYTF
TGTGCCAGTAGTATAGATCTTTATGGCTACACCTTC
>TRBD1|.|TRBV29-1|TRBJ2-1
CSAITGASYNEQFF
TGCAGCGCCATTACAGGGGCCTCCTACAATGAGCAGTTCTTC
>TRBD1|.|TRBV5-1|TRBJ2-1
CASSLNAGQGYNEQFF
TGCGCCAGCAGCTTAAACGCGGGACAGGGATACAATGAGCAGTTCTTC
>.|.|TRBV3-1/TRBV3-2|TRBJ2-1
CASSQQLGNEQFF
TGTGCCAGCAGCCAACAGCTGGGGAATGAGCAGTTCTTC
>TRBD1|few|TRBV5-6|TRBJ1-1
CASSRDSSEAFF
TGTGCCAGCAGCCGGGACAGCTCTGAAGCTTTCTTT
>.|.|TRBV6-5|TRBJ1-1
CASKGRMNTEAFF
TGTGCCAGCAAGGGACGGATGAACACTGAAGCTTTCTTT
>TRBD1|.|TRBV19|TRBJ1-2
CASSVQGTYGYTF
TGTGCCAGTAGTGTACAGGGGACCTATGGCTACACCTTC
>TRBD1|.|TRBV9|TRBJ1-2
CASSVAGQGLYGYTF
TGTGCCAGCAGCGTAGCAGGACAGGGCCTCTATGGCTACACCTTC
>TRBD2|once|TRBV3-1/TRBV3-2|TRBJ2-2
CASSPSRLAGAGELFF
TGTGCCAGCAGCCCATCAAGGCTAGCGGGGGCGGGGGAGCTGTTTTTT
>.|.|TRBV6-5|TRBJ2-3
CASFSSGRGDTQYF
TGTGCCAGCTTCTCAAGCGGGCGAGGGGATACGCAGTATTTT
>TRBD2|.|TRBV7-6|TRBJ2-5
CASSSRLAGTETQYF
TGTGCCAGCAGCTCCAGACTAGCGGGGACAGAGACCCAGTACTTC
>TRBD2|.|TRBV9|TRBJ2-7
CASSSGLAGTSYEQYF
TGTGCCAGCAGCTCCGGACTAGCGGGGACCAGCTACGAGCAGTACTTC
>.|few|TRBV6-5|TRBJ1-5
CASSLSPAYSNQPQHF
TGTGCCAGCAGTTTATCGCCGGCTTATAGCAATCAGCCCCAGCATTTT
>.|.|TRBV28|TRBJ1-3
CASSLYWAGGSGNTIYF
TGTGCCAGCAGTTTATACTGGGCTGGGGGCTCTGGAAACACCATATATTTT
>TRBD1|few|TRBV5-1|TRBJ1-3
CASSGTGGNTIYF
TGCGCCAGCAGCGGGACAGGGGGAAACACCATATATTTT
>.|.|TRBV29-1|TRBJ1-1
CSVVPGRTDTEAFF
TGCAGCGTTGTCCCGGGACGGACGGACACTGAAGCTTTCTTT
>.|.|TRBV4-1|TRBJ2-2
CASSQVPLGTGELFF
TGCGCCAGCAGCCAAGTCCCCCTCGGGACCGGGGAGCTGTTTTTT
>.|.|TRBV2|TRBJ1-2
CASNKERANYGYTF
TGTGCCAGCAACAAGGAAAGAGCTAACTATGGCTACACCTTC
>.|.|TRBV9|TRBJ2-5
CASSVVSGPGETQYF
TGTGCCAGCAGCGTAGTCTCAGGTCCAGGGGAGACCCAGTACTTC
>.|.|TRBV5-1|TRBJ2-3
CASSLGQLTDTQYF
TGCGCCAGCAGCTTGGGACAGCTTACAGATACGCAGTATTTT
>TRBD1|.|TRBV14|TRBJ1-1
CASSHGAHRGGTEAFF
TGTGCCAGCAGCCACGGCGCCCACAGGGGAGGAACTGAAGCTTTCTTT
>TRBD1|.|TRBV6-6|TRBJ1-2
CASSYSSGGHGYTF
TGTGCCAGCAGTTACTCCTCAGGGGGCCATGGCTACACCTTC
>TRBD1|once|TRBV7-8|TRBJ1-5
CASSRTGGLDQPQHF
TGTGCCAGCAGCCGGACAGGGGGCTTGGATCAGCCCCAGCATTTT
>TRBD2|medium-sized|TRBV24-1|TRBJ2-2
CATSDLSGTGELFF
TGTGCCACCAGTGACCTTAGCGGGACCGGGGAGCTGTTTTTT
>TRBD1|.|TRBV6-1|TRBJ1-1
CASSEDPSLRDRVRTEAFF
TGTGCCAGCAGTGAAGACCCTAGCCTCCGGGACAGGGTCCGAACTGAAGCTTTCTTT
>.|.|TRBV18|TRBJ1-1
CASSLQTGNTEAFF
TGTGCCAGCTCACTCCAGACAGGGAACACTGAAGCTTTCTTT
>.|.|TRBV5-1|TRBJ2-3
CASSSNRPDTQYF
TGCGCCAGCAGCTCCAACCGGCCAGATACGCAGTATTTT
>.|.|TRBV27|TRBJ1-1
CASSLEGWGSNTEAFF
TGTGCCAGCAGTTTAGAGGGTTGGGGATCGAACACTGAAGCTTTCTTT
>TRBD2|.|TRBV5-1|TRBJ2-2
CASASGGLNTGELFF
TGCGCCAGCGCTAGCGGGGGATTAAACACCGGGGAGCTGTTTTTT
>TRBD1|few|TRBV10-1|TRBJ2-1
CASSEQGEANEQFF
TGCGCCAGCAGTGAACAGGGGGAGGCCAATGAGCAGTTCTTC
>.|.|TRBV11-2|TRBJ1-5
CASSLGYGQPQHF
TGTGCCAGCAGCTTGGGGTATGGGCAGCCCCAGCATTTT
>.|.|TRBV2|TRBJ2-5
CASSIRPAIQETQYF
TGTGCCAGCAGTATCAGACCCGCGATCCAAGAGACCCAGTACTTC
>TRBD2|.|TRBV27|TRBJ2-3
CASWNRLAGGSDTQYF
TGTGCCAGCTGGAACCGACTAGCGGGGGGATCGGATACGCAGTATTTT
>.|.|TRBV18|TRBJ1-3
CASSQSQGNTIYF
TGTGCCAGCTCCCAAAGCCAGGGAAACACCATATATTTT